These 28 T cell receptor beta chains share one sample of origin, sequenced in a study of CD8+ T cells in alopecia areata (dated by TCRdb to 2016 to 2019). Libraries were made using the immunoSEQ multiplex PCR assay. RNA was extracted from all samples and reverse transcribed into cDNA as template for TCR sequencing. In its TCRdb copy, this immuneACCESS table keeps in-frame sequences only and misses some clones. Where compared with another copy, unresolved V genes explain less than half of these, and the others have no known cause. For this sample there are about 180,000 clones; roughly 53% appear just once. 10% to 11% of the sample comes from the top ten. The label giving this sample's time point can be read as: about 25 weeks on oral tofacitinib. The treatment or condition label, as the study defines it: oral pan-JAK inhibitor, 5-10 mg twice daily. The source was CD8+ T cells sorted from blood, collected at week 24, from a patient treated with tofacitinib. Source of these receptors: a human donor with alopecia areata.

This clone was detected only a few times. The rearrangement joins TRBV19 to TRBJ2-3; TRBD1 matches at 7 bases. The CDR3 covers 12 residues. Germline assignment: CDR1 LNHDA and CDR2 SQIVND (reference sequence). J lost 4 bases, V lost 5 bases, and 0 bases had no gene match. CDR3 residues: CASSQGADTQYF. As DNA, the CDR3 is TGTGCCAGTAGTCAGGGGGCAGATACGCAGTATTTT. Looking up the rest from reference TRBV19 and TRBJ2-3 gives the full variable domain: DGGITQSPKYLFRKEGQNVTLSCEQNLNHDAMYWYRQDPGQGLRLIYYSQIVNDFQKGDIAEGYSVSREKKESFPLTVTSAQKNPTAFYLCASSQGADTQYFGPGTRLTVL.

This clone was counted a few times. The rearrangement uses TRBV29-1 and TRBJ2-1; 13 bases match TRBD2. Germline V gene sequence: CDR1 SQVTM, CDR2 ANQGSEA. The CDR3 length is 14 residues. J gave up 8 bases and V 7 bases, and 8 bases lay outside the gene matches. The CDR3 region has the DNA TGCAGCGCCGATACTAGCGGGGGGGCCGATGAGCAGTTCTTC. It yields the protein CSADTSGGADEQFF.

The chain has TRBV5-1 and TRBJ2-3; D ambiguous. Germline lookup yields CDR1 SGHRS and CDR2 YFSETQ. V was shortened by 4 bases and J by 2 bases, with 14 bases between the two germline ends. CDR3 size: 15 residues. The CDR3 region is CASSSVREITDTQYF. DNA for the CDR3: TGCGCCAGCAGCAGCGTTAGGGAAATCACAGATACGCAGTATTTT.

The rearrangement uses TRBV7-9 and TRBJ1-1; D call uncertain. The CDR3 sequence is 13 residues long. Looked up from germline, CDR1 is SEHNR and CDR2 is FQNEAQ (reference sequence). Between the trimmed V and J ends, which lost 3 bases and 5 bases, there was a span of 10 bases. CDR3 sequence (DNA): TGTGCCAGCAGCTTCGGTGGTCGAACTGAAGCTTTCTTT. Translation: CASSFGGRTEAFF.

About this clone: The sample has other DNA sequences that encode this CDR3 too. This chain links TRBV11-2 with TRBJ2-7; D unresolved. The CDR3 consists of 12 residues. V lost 1 base and J 4 bases, leaving 5 bases between the germline ends. Per germline, CDR1 SGHAT and CDR2 FQNNGV. CDR3 loop: CASSLGSYEQYF. In DNA form, the CDR3 reads TGTGCCAGCAGCTTAGGGTCGTACGAGCAGTACTTC.

The chain joins TRBV7-3 to TRBJ1-1; D is unresolved. The germline gives CDR1 SGHTA, CDR2 FQGTGA. V lost 1 base to trimming and J lost 4 bases, with 10 bases between them. The CDR3 has 14 residues. The CDR3 here is CASSLIGPPTEAFF. The CDR3 bases are TGTGCCAGCAGCTTAATAGGGCCACCCACTGAAGCTTTCTTT.

The chain is built from TRBV12-5 and TRBJ2-3; D uncertain. The CDR3 spans 12 residues. Germline assignment: CDR1 LGHNT and CDR2 FRNRAP. V gave up 6 bases and J gave up 5 bases, with 9 bases separating them. In DNA, the CDR3 is TGTGCTAGTGGGATCGGTAGAGATACGCAGTATTTT. This codes for CASGIGRDTQYF.

The rearrangement links TRBV7-6 to TRBJ2-1; TRBD2 matches at 12 bases. V shed 9 bases and J 8 bases; nucleotides not matched to a gene: 20. CDR1 is SGHVS and CDR2 is FNYEAQ in the germline V gene. This CDR3 region has 18 residues. This chain's CDR3 is CASDPLGSLAGGAHEQFF. The CDR3 region has the DNA TGTGCCAGTGATCCGTTGGGATCCCTAGCGGGGGGGGCTCATGAGCAGTTCTTC.

About this clone: Additional DNA sequences in this sample encode the identical CDR3. The J gene is TRBJ2-7, the V gene TRBV30, with D unclear. This CDR3 region has 11 residues. The germline V and J ends were trimmed by 2 bases and 4 bases, with 6 bases remaining between them. Looked up from germline, CDR1 is GTSNPN and CDR2 is SVGIG (reference sequence). CDR3 sequence (DNA): TGTGCCTGGAGTACTACATACGAGCAGTACTTC. Amino acid sequence: CAWSTTYEQYF.

The CDR3 coding sequence is TGTGCCAGCAGCCAAGGGGGAAGGTCTTATGGCTACACCTTC. The encoded protein is CASSQGGRSYGYTF. V is TRBV6-5 and J is TRBJ1-2; perhaps TRBD1 as D (6 bases). In germline, CDR1 is MNHEY, CDR2 SVGAGI. The CDR3 length is 14 residues. The germline V and J ends were trimmed by 6 bases and 5 bases, with 16 bases remaining between them.

This clone was counted only a few times. The gene calls are TRBV7-9 and TRBJ1-2; maybe TRBD1 (6 bases). The CDR3 length is 16 residues. V lost 5 bases and J lost 6, with 22 bases in between. Germline CDR1 and CDR2: SEHNR and FQNEAQ (reference sequence). CDR3: CASSTEQGEGVDGYTF. In nucleotides, the CDR3 is TGTGCCAGCAGCACCGAACAGGGAGAGGGGGTGGATGGCTACACCTTC.

V usage is TRBV29-1 and J usage is TRBJ1-2, with 8 positions matching TRBD1. V was pared by 1 base and J by 3 bases, with 4 bases of the junction left unmatched. The germline V gene encodes CDR1 SQVTM and CDR2 ANQGSEA. This CDR3 has 14 residues. CDR3 sequence reads: CSVEVPGQDYGYTF. The DNA for the CDR3 is TGCAGCGTTGAAGTCCCGGGACAGGACTATGGCTACACCTTC. The full variable domain, its missing parts supplied by reference TRBV29-1 and TRBJ1-2, is SAVISQKPSRDICQRGTSLTIQCQVDSQVTMMFWYRQQPGQSLTLIATANQGSEATYESGFVIDKFPISRPNLTFSTLTVSNMSPEDSSIYLCSVEVPGQDYGYTFGSGTRLTVV.

The chain employs TRBV2 and TRBJ1-2; D unresolved. Deletions cut 5 bases from V and 2 bases from J, with 15 bases between. Per the germline V gene, CDR1 is SNHLY and CDR2 is FYNNEI. The CDR3 runs 15 residues. The DNA of the CDR3 is TGTGCCAGCAGTAGTCAAGTTAAAGAAAACTATGGCTACACCTTC. It translates to CASSSQVKENYGYTF.

This clone was recorded a few times. V and J are TRBV7-9 and TRBJ2-7; no firm D call. V lost 1 base, J lost 5 bases, and 3 bases lay in between. The CDR3 has 11 amino acids. Germline V gives CDR1 SEHNR, CDR2 FQNEAQ (reference sequence). Written as DNA, the CDR3 is TGTGCCAGCAGCTTAGACCACGAGCAGTACTTC. Protein sequence: CASSLDHEQYF.

The chain is built from TRBV7-2 and TRBJ2-2, with a weak D call TRBD2 (6 bases). Trimming left V 5 bases short and J 0 bases short, with 16 bases between. Per the germline V gene, CDR1 is SGHTA and CDR2 is FQGNSA. CDR3 length equals 17 residues. This chain's CDR3 is CASSLPIAEPNTGELFF. The CDR3 DNA reads TGTGCCAGCAGCCTACCAATAGCGGAGCCGAACACCGGGGAGCTGTTTTTT.

This clone came up a few times. This chain joins TRBV19 and TRBJ2-7, with D possibly matching TRBD2 (6 bases). Trimming cost V 3 bases and J 4 bases, with 19 bases left between them. The CDR3 covers 16 residues. Germline CDR1 LNHDA, CDR2 SQIVND (reference sequence). CDR3 DNA: TGTGCCAGTAGTATCGATGGGACTTCCCCCAGGTACGAGCAGTACTTC. Amino acids: CASSIDGTSPRYEQYF.

This clone has just a few counts. CDR3 DNA: TGCAGCGCAACGGACAGCCCCCGCGGGACTTTCTTT. It specifies CSATDSPRGTFF. The V gene is TRBV29-1, the J gene TRBJ1-1; tentative D call: TRBD1 (6 bases). The CDR3 spans 12 residues. Trimming stripped 7 bases from V and 12 bases from J, with 21 bases between. From germline, CDR1 is SQVTM and CDR2 ANQGSEA.

The chain has TRBV2 and TRBJ2-1; D is ambiguous. The length of the CDR3 is 13 residues. Germline loops: CDR1 SNHLY, CDR2 FYNNEI. The germline V and J ends were trimmed by 3 bases and 10 bases, with 13 bases remaining between them. The CDR3 sequence: CASSDSSTWEQFF. The CDR3 DNA is TGTGCCAGCAGTGATTCGTCTACCTGGGAGCAGTTCTTC.

The chain combines TRBV30 with TRBJ1-1, with 9 nucleotides matching TRBD1. Per the germline V gene, CDR1 is GTSNPN and CDR2 is SVGIG (reference sequence). This CDR3 has 15 residues. V lost 5 bases and J lost 10; bases outside the gene matches: 17. The DNA of the CDR3 is TGTGCCTGGTCCGAACCGGGACAGGGCCAACAGGGAGCTTTCTTT. This sequence encodes CAWSEPGQGQQGAFF.

This clone came up a few times. V gene TRBV4-1 combines with J gene TRBJ2-1, with D possibly called TRBD1 or TRBD2 (5 bases each). The V gene's germline CDR1 is MGHRA and CDR2 YSYEKL. This CDR3 spans 18 amino acids. V was shortened by 0 bases and J by 3 bases, with 18 bases between the two germline ends. CDR3 nucleotides: TGCGCCAGCAGCCAAGATTCCCTGACTATTCAGGGCTACAATGAGCAGTTCTTC. This codes for CASSQDSLTIQGYNEQFF.

This clone was counted between two and nine times. The chain recombines TRBV10-2 with TRBJ1-1; D gene unclear. Trimming left V 10 bases short and J 5 bases short, with 17 bases between. CDR3 length equals 13 residues. Germline CDR1 and CDR2: WSHSY and SAAADI. In DNA form, the CDR3 reads TGCGCCACCAGAAGGTCAGGCATGACTGAAGCTTTCTTT. Translating it yields CATRRSGMTEAFF.

The chain's CDR3 is CASSITGSEAFF. CDR3 bases: TGTGCCAGCAGCATAACAGGGTCTGAAGCTTTCTTT. V and J are TRBV5-6 and TRBJ1-1; D perhaps matches TRBD1 (6 bases). Trimming stripped 4 bases from V and 6 bases from J, with 10 bases between. This CDR3 is built from 12 residues. The germline V gene has CDR1 SGHDT and CDR2 YYEEEE.

V gene TRBV29-1 combines with J gene TRBJ1-2; the D gene is possibly TRBD1 (5 bases). This CDR3 is 11 amino acids long. Per germline, CDR1 SQVTM and CDR2 ANQGSEA. V gave up 6 bases and J gave up 6 bases, with 11 bases separating them. CDR3 DNA: TGCAGCGTGGCCTCGACAGATGGCTACACCTTC. Residues: CSVASTDGYTF.

This clone has just one count. Other nucleotide sequences from this sample produce the same CDR3. The V call is TRBV6-5, the J call TRBJ2-5; D not certain. The germline CDR1 and CDR2 sequences are MNHEY and SVGAGI. The CDR3 has 13 residues. The V and J ends lost 3 bases and 2 bases respectively, with 7 bases between them. The CDR3 loop reads CASSYREQETQYF. In DNA form, the CDR3 reads TGTGCCAGCAGTTATAGGGAACAAGAGACCCAGTACTTC.

The chain has TRBV18 and TRBJ2-1; TRBD2 matches 10 bases. CDR1 KGHSH and CDR2 LQKENI come from the germline V gene. J was trimmed by 7 bases and V by 2 bases; bases with no gene match: 5. The CDR3 contains 15 residues. CDR3 bases: TGTGCCAGCTCACCAGAAGCGGGGGGGCGTAATGAGCAGTTCTTC. Translated, it gives CASSPEAGGRNEQFF.

This clone appeared a few times. The CDR3 spells CASRDGAGEAFF. The CDR3 nucleotides are TGTGCCAGCAGAGACGGTGCCGGTGAAGCTTTCTTT. V is TRBV6-5 and J is TRBJ1-1; D call uncertain. The CDR3 length is 12 residues. Germline V gene sequence: CDR1 MNHEY, CDR2 SVGAGI. V was cut by 6 bases and J by 7 bases, with 12 bases left in between.

The table lists this clone with a few counts. The chain carries TRBV12-5 and TRBJ2-7; D remains unclear. Between the trimmed V and J ends, which lost 3 bases and 5 bases, there was a span of 11 bases. Germline CDR1 LGHNT, CDR2 FRNRAP. The CDR3 is 13 residues long. The CDR3, as DNA: TGTGCTAGTGGTTTCCAAGCCGTGGACGAGCAGTACTTC. It is translated as CASGFQAVDEQYF. The entire variable domain, with the rest obtained from reference TRBV12-5 and TRBJ2-7, is as follows: DARVTQTPRHKVTEMGQEVTMRCQPILGHNTVFWYRQTMMQGLELLAYFRNRAPLDDSGMPKDRFSAEMPDATLATLKIQPSEPRDSAVYFCASGFQAVDEQYFGPGTRLTVT.

This chain connects TRBV5-4 to TRBJ2-2; D unclear. The V gene's germline CDR1 is SGHNT and CDR2 YYREEE (reference sequence). The CDR3 is 13 amino acids. With 0 bases removed from V and 6 bases from J, the gap between germline ends came to 6 bases. Here the CDR3 DNA reads TGTGCCAGCAGCTTGGAAGGGCCCGGGGAGCTGTTTTTT. It specifies CASSLEGPGELFF.